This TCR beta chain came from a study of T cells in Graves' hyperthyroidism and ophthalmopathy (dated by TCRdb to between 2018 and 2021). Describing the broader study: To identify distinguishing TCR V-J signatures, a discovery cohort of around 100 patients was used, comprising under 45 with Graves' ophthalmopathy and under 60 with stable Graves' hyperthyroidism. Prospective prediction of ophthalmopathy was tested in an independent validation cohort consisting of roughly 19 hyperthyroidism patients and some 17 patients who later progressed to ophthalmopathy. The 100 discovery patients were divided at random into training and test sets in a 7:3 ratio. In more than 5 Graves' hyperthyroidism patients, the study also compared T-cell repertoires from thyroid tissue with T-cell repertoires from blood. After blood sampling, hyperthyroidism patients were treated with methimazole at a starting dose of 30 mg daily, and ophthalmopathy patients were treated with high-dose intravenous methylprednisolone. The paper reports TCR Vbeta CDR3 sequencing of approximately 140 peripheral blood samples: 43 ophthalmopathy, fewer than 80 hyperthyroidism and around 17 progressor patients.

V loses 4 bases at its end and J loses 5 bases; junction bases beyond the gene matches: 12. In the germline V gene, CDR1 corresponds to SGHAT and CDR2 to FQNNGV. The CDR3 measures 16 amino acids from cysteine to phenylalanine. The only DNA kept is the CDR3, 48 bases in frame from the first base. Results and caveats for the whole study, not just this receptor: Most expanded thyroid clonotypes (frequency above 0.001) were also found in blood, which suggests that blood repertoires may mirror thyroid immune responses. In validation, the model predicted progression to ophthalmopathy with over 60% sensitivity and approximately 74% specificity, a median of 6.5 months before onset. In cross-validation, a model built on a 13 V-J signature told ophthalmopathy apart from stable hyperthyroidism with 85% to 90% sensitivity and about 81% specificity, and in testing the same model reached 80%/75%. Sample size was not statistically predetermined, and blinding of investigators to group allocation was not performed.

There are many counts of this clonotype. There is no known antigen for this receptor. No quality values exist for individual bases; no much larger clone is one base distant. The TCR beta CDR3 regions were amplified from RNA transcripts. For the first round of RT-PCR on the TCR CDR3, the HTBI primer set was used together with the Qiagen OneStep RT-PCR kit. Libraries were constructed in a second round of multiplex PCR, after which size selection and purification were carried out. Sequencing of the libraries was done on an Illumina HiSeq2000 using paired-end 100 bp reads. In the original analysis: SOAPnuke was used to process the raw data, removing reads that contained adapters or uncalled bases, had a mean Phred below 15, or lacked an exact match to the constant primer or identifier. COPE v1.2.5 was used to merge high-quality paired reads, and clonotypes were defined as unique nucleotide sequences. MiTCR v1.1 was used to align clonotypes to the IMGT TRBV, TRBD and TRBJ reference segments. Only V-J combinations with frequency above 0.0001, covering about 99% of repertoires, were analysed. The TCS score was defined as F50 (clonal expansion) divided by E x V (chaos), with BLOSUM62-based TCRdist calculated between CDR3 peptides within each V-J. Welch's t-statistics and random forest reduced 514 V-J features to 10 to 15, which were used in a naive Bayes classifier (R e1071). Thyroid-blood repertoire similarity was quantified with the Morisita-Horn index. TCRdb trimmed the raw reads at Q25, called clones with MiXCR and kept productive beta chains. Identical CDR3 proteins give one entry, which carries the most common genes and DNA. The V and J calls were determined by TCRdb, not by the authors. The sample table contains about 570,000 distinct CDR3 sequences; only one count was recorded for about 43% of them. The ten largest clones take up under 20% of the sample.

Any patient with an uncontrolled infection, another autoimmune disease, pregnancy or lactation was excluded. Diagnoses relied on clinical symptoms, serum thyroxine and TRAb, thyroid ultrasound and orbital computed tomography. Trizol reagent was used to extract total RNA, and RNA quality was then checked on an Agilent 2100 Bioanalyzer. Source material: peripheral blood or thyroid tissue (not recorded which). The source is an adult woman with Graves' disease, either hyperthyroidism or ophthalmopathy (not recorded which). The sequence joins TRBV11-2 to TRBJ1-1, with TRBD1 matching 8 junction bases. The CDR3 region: CASSSLRTGRRTEAFF. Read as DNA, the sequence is TGTGCCAGCAGCTCCCTTAGGACAGGGAGAAGGACTGAAGCTTTCTTT.